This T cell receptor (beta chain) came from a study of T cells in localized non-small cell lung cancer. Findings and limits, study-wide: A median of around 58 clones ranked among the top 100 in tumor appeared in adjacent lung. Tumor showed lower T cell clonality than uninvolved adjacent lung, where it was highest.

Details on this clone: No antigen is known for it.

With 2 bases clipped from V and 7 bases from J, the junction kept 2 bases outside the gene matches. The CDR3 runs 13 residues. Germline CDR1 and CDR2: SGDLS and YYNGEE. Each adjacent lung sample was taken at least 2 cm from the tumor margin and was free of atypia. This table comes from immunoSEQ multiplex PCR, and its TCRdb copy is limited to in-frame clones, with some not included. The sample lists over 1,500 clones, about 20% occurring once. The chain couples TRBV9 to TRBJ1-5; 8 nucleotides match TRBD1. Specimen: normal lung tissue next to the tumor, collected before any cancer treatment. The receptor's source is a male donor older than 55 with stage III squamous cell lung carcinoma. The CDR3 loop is CASSVTGDQPQHF. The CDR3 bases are TGTGCCAGCAGCGTGACAGGGGACCAGCCCCAGCATTTT. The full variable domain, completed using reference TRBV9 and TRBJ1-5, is DSGVTQTPKHLITATGQRVTLRCSPRSGDLSVYWYQQSLDQGLQFLIQYYNGEERAKGNILERFSAQQFPDLHSELNLSSLELGDSALYFCASSVTGDQPQHFGDGTRLSIL.